The 27 T cell receptor beta chains reported below all come from one sample, sequenced in a study of blood T cell repertoires in COVID-19. TCRdb keeps only in-frame clones here, not all; method: immunoSEQ multiplex PCR. In the table there are about 350,000 clones, more than 85% of which are singletons. The sequenced sample was PBMCs or T cells enriched from blood (not recorded which). These receptors all come from a woman aged 30 to 39 who had recovered from COVID-19.

The rearrangement uses TRBV12-5 and TRBJ2-3; 8 bases are a match to TRBD1. This CDR3 comprises 15 residues. Trimming removed 5 bases from V and 4 bases from J; junction bases left unmatched: 8. CDR1 is LGHNT and CDR2 is FRNRAP in the germline V gene. CDR3 nucleotides: TGTGCTAGTGGTACTTACGACAGGGGCGCAGATACGCAGTATTTT. Encoded protein: CASGTYDRGADTQYF.

The rearrangement links TRBV4-1 to TRBJ1-1; the D is unclear. Germline CDR1 MGHRA, CDR2 YSYEKL. This CDR3 has 14 residues. V was pared by 2 bases and J by 5 bases, with 12 bases between. CDR3 region: CASSQTETETEAFF. In nucleotides, the CDR3 is TGCGCCAGCAGCCAAACCGAAACAGAGACTGAAGCTTTCTTT.

This rearrangement joins TRBV5-4 to TRBJ1-1, with TRBD1 matching over 8 bases. Germline assignment: CDR1 SGHNT and CDR2 YYREEE (reference sequence). CDR3 size: 15 residues. V lost 4 bases and J lost 5; bases outside the gene matches: 10. The CDR3 spells CASSIQTGVGTEAFF. CDR3 DNA sequence: TGTGCCAGCAGCATCCAGACAGGGGTTGGGACTGAAGCTTTCTTT. Looking up the rest from reference TRBV5-4 and TRBJ1-1 gives the full variable domain: ETGVTQSPTHLIKTRGQQVTLRCSSQSGHNTVSWYQQALGQGPQFIFQYYREEENGRGNFPPRFSGLQFPNYSSELNVNALELDDSALYLCASSIQTGVGTEAFFGQGTRLTVV.

Here the CDR3 reads CASSPTVGTEKNIQYF. For the CDR3, the DNA is TGTGCCAGCTCACCCACGGTAGGGACAGAGAAAAACATTCAGTACTTC. The chain uses TRBV18 and TRBJ2-4; 7 bases are a match to TRBD1. The CDR3 has 16 residues. Per germline, CDR1 KGHSH and CDR2 LQKENI. V was pared by 3 bases and J by 4 bases, with 9 bases of the junction left unmatched.

The V call is TRBV7-2, the J call TRBJ2-1; TRBD2 aligns across 9 bases. V lost 5 bases and J lost 0; bases outside the gene matches: 8. The CDR3 is made up of 17 amino acids. Germline CDR1 reads SGHTA; CDR2 reads FQGNSA. CDR3 residues: CASSRDGAGGSYNEQFF. The CDR3 bases are TGTGCCAGCAGCAGAGACGGAGCGGGGGGCTCCTACAATGAGCAGTTCTTC.

The chain employs TRBV11-2 and TRBJ2-1, with 8 bases lining up with TRBD1. This CDR3 contains 17 residues. Per germline, CDR1 SGHAT and CDR2 FQNNGV. V dropped 3 bases and J dropped 5; count of bases not matched to a gene: 12. CDR3: CASSLGDRGNWHNEQFF. CDR3 nucleotide sequence: TGTGCCAGCAGCTTGGGTGACAGGGGAAATTGGCACAATGAGCAGTTCTTC.

This clone was seen once. V and J are TRBV29-1 and TRBJ2-1; 7 bases are shared with TRBD1. Looked up from germline, CDR1 is SQVTM and CDR2 is ANQGSEA. The CDR3 is 15 residues long. V was pared by 4 bases and J by 4 bases, with 10 bases of the junction left unmatched. CDR3 nucleotides: TGCAGCGTTGCCCCCTACAGGGGATCTTACAATGAGCAGTTCTTC. Encoded protein: CSVAPYRGSYNEQFF.

The chain has TRBV19 and TRBJ2-5; the match to TRBD2 covers 10 bases. This CDR3 is built from 16 residues. Germline V lookup: CDR1 LNHDA, CDR2 SQIVND (reference sequence). J gave up 5 bases and V 4 bases, and 10 bases lay outside the gene matches. CDR3 residues: CASSTTSGPGVETQYF. In DNA form, the CDR3 reads TGTGCCAGTAGTACGACTAGCGGGCCGGGGGTGGAGACCCAGTACTTC.

The chain combines TRBV27 with TRBJ1-6; the D gene is possibly TRBD1 (5 bases). CDR3 size: 16 residues. Germline values: CDR1 MNHEY, CDR2 SMNVEV (reference sequence). The V and J ends lost 6 bases and 8 bases respectively, with 20 bases between them. This CDR3 is CASRRNGGAIDSPLHF. CDR3 coding DNA: TGTGCCAGCAGGCGGAACGGGGGAGCTATCGATTCACCCCTCCACTTT.

The chain is built from TRBV9 and TRBJ2-1; perhaps TRBD1 as D (5 bases). V gave up 0 bases and J gave up 1 base, with 11 bases separating them. CDR1 SGDLS and CDR2 YYNGEE come from the germline V gene. The CDR3 runs 16 residues. CDR3 coding DNA: TGTGCCAGCAGCGTAGCCCAGGGAAGATCCTACAATGAGCAGTTCTTC. Its protein is CASSVAQGRSYNEQFF.

The chain uses TRBV19 and TRBJ1-1, with 7 bases identical to TRBD1. The trim removed 6 bases at V and 1 base at J, leaving 8 bases unmatched. CDR3 size: 15 residues. Looked up from germline, CDR1 is LNHDA and CDR2 is SQIVND (reference sequence). The CDR3 sequence: CASSLRAGGNTEAFF. CDR3 bases: TGTGCCAGTAGCCTAAGAGCAGGGGGGAACACTGAAGCTTTCTTT.

V is TRBV19 and J is TRBJ1-2; D remains ambiguous. Germline CDR1 reads LNHDA; CDR2 reads SQIVND (reference sequence). Trimming cost V 3 bases and J 7 bases, with 12 bases left between them. This CDR3 region has 13 residues. Written as DNA, the CDR3 is TGTGCCAGTAGTATGGAGGGAAGCAGTGGCTACACCTTC. It translates to CASSMEGSSGYTF.

The chain carries TRBV12-3 or TRBV12-4 and TRBJ1-5; possible D gene TRBD1, 5 bases. The V and J ends lost 2 bases and 6 bases respectively, with 8 bases between them. The CDR3 length is 13 residues. The CDR3 bases are TGTGCCAGCAGTTTACTGGGGGGTCAGCCCCAGCATTTT. Protein product: CASSLLGGQPQHF.

J is TRBJ1-3 and V is TRBV13, with TRBD1 matching over 7 bases. Germline V gives CDR1 PRHDT, CDR2 FYEKMQ (reference sequence). J gave up 2 bases and V 3 bases, and 7 bases lay outside the gene matches. There are 16 residues in the CDR3. Written as DNA, the CDR3 is TGTGCCAGCAGCTTGGGCAGGGGGTTCGCTGGAAACACCATATATTTT. Translating gives CASSLGRGFAGNTIYF. The full variable domain, completed using reference TRBV13 and TRBJ1-3, is AAGVIQSPRHLIKEKRETATLKCYPIPRHDTVYWYQQGPGQDPQFLISFYEKMQSDKGSIPDRFSAQQFSDYHSELNMSSLELGDSALYFCASSLGRGFAGNTIYFGEGSWLTVV.

V is TRBV3-1 (or the pseudogene TRBV3-2) and J is TRBJ2-3; no clear D. V shed 0 bases and J shed 10 bases, with 8 bases lying between them. Germline CDR1 and CDR2: LGHDT and YNNKEL (reference sequence). The CDR3 has 12 residues. CDR3 in amino acids: CASSQDVEAQYF. The CDR3 coding sequence is TGTGCCAGCAGCCAAGATGTAGAAGCGCAGTATTTT.

This clone was detected only once. The chain couples TRBV10-3 to TRBJ1-4; D may be TRBD1 (6 bases). Per the germline V gene, CDR1 is ENHRY and CDR2 is SYGVKD. V lost 10 bases to trimming and J lost 5 bases, with 23 bases between them. CDR3 length equals 16 residues. For the CDR3, the DNA is TGTGCCACAAAGGGCACAGGGAAAAGTTCAAATGAAAAACTGTTTTTT. The encoded protein is CATKGTGKSSNEKLFF.

The rearrangement links TRBV7-9 to TRBJ2-1, with 11 bases that match TRBD2. The CDR3 totals 18 residues. CDR1 and CDR2 (germline): SEHNR, FQNEAQ (reference sequence). J gave up 0 bases and V 6 bases, and 10 bases lay outside the gene matches. The CDR3 here is CASSSLAGGPDSYNEQFF. CDR3 nucleotide sequence: TGTGCCAGCAGTTCTCTAGCGGGGGGACCTGACTCCTACAATGAGCAGTTCTTC.

The sample holds one count of this clone. The DNA of the CDR3 is TGTGCCAGCAGTTCCTACAGAACGGGGGACACTGAAGCTTTCTTT. Translating it yields CASSSYRTGDTEAFF. The chain is built from TRBV6-6 and TRBJ1-1; D is perhaps TRBD1 (5 bases). Germline-derived CDR1 and CDR2 are MNHNY and SVGAGI (reference sequence). V lost 4 bases, J lost 3 bases, and 15 bases lay in between. This CDR3 region has 15 residues.

This clone was counted only a few times. The V gene is TRBV2, the J gene TRBJ1-2; the D gene is possibly TRBD1 (5 bases). The CDR3 is 15 amino acids. V was cut by 1 base and J by 4 bases, with 13 bases left in between. Germline V gene sequence: CDR1 SNHLY, CDR2 FYNNEI. This CDR3 is CASSEGQPYFYGYTF. CDR3 DNA sequence: TGTGCCAGCAGTGAAGGACAGCCTTACTTCTATGGCTACACCTTC.

J is TRBJ2-7 and V is TRBV28, with 12 bases that match TRBD1. The germline gives CDR1 MDHEN, CDR2 SYDVKM. The CDR3 spans 18 residues. Trimming at V came to 5 bases and at J to 5 bases, leaving 16 bases not matched to a gene. In DNA form, the CDR3 reads TGTGCCAGCAGTCCATATGATTCGGGGACAGGGGGCTTCCACGAGCAGTACTTC. Its translation is CASSPYDSGTGGFHEQYF.

This rearrangement joins TRBV23-1 to TRBJ1-6; D possibly corresponds to TRBD1 (5 bases). TRBV23-1 is an open reading frame, and its role is uncertain. V shed 0 bases and J shed 6 bases, with 12 bases lying between them. The CDR3 sequence is 16 residues long. The CDR3 DNA reads as TGCGCCAGCAGTCAATCGAAAGGGGCGATTAATTCACCCCTCCACTTT. Protein: CASSQSKGAINSPLHF.

V and J are TRBV5-4 and TRBJ2-3; D ambiguous. Deletions cut 2 bases from V and 2 bases from J, with 6 bases between. The CDR3 sequence is 13 residues long. CDR1 and CDR2 from the germline V gene are SGHNT and YYREEE (reference sequence). CDR3 coding DNA: TGTGCCAGCAGCTTTGGAGCCACAGATACGCAGTATTTT. Its translation is CASSFGATDTQYF.

The V gene is TRBV7-9, the J gene TRBJ1-1, with D possibly TRBD1 on 6 matching bases. Germline assignment: CDR1 SEHNR and CDR2 FQNEAQ (reference sequence). This CDR3 comprises 15 residues. The V end lost 6 bases, the J end lost 5 bases, and 19 bases lay between the germline ends. Here the CDR3 DNA reads TGTGCCAGCAGGACGGGACACCAAAGGGAAACTGAAGCTTTCTTT. Its protein product is CASRTGHQRETEAFF.

This chain uses TRBV10-3 with TRBJ2-7; D might be TRBD1 (5 bases). The germline gives CDR1 ENHRY, CDR2 SYGVKD. The CDR3 is 12 residues long. Trimming pared 4 bases from V and 2 bases from J, leaving 6 bases between. The DNA of the CDR3 is TGTGCCATCAGTGGGACACCCTACGAGCAGTACTTC. The encoded protein is CAISGTPYEQYF.

V gene TRBV7-2 combines with J gene TRBJ1-5, with D unclear. CDR3 length: 13 amino acids. V gave up 1 base and J gave up 6 bases, with 7 bases separating them. Germline loops: CDR1 SGHTA, CDR2 FQGNSA. As DNA, the CDR3 is TGTGCCAGCAGCTTAGGTGTAGCTCAGCCCCAGCATTTT. This gives the protein CASSLGVAQPQHF.

CDR3 sequence: CASSPQSTSGPYNEQFF. The CDR3 DNA reads as TGTGCCAGTAGTCCACAATCGACTAGCGGACCTTACAATGAGCAGTTCTTC. The chain couples TRBV19 to TRBJ2-1, with TRBD2 matching over 9 bases. This CDR3 has 17 residues. Germline CDR1 and CDR2: LNHDA and SQIVND (reference sequence). With V trimmed by 5 bases and J by 4 bases, 12 bases remained unmatched.

V is TRBV4-1 and J is TRBJ2-6; a possible D gene is TRBD1 (6 bases). With 0 bases removed from V and 7 bases from J, the gap between germline ends came to 16 bases. Germline-derived CDR1 and CDR2 are MGHRA and YSYEKL. The CDR3 spans 17 residues. CDR3 sequence: CASSQDRAGADANVLTF. In nucleotides, the CDR3 is TGCGCCAGCAGCCAAGATCGTGCAGGGGCTGACGCCAACGTCCTGACTTTC.